The source of this TCR beta chain is a study of blood T cell repertoires in COVID-19. Across the whole study: Nucleic acid was either cDNA or gDNA, and it came from T cells, B-cell-depleted T cells, or PBMCs.

V shed 2 bases, J shed 6 bases, and the junction held 8 bases outside the gene matches. The V gene's germline CDR1 is SGHRS and CDR2 YFSETQ. The CDR3 is made up of 16 amino acids. As originally analysed: How many nucleated cells were present was estimated from reference gene primer amplification. Profiling relied on immunoSEQ multiplex PCR, and the TCRdb table lists in-frame clones only, not all of them. D and trimming were read from the DNA, whereas the V and J calls and clone size are those reported in that table. The sample lists 250,000 to 300,000 clones, 88% seen once, with approximately 10% in the top ten.

Sequenced input: peripheral blood. This clonotype was obtained from a woman aged 30 to 39 with COVID-19, enrolled during active disease. This chain links TRBV5-1 with TRBJ2-2, with TRBD1 identical over 9 bases. CDR3 in amino acids: CASSLTGDRVSGELFF. The CDR3, as DNA: TGCGCCAGCAGCTTAACCGGGGACAGGGTGTCCGGGGAGCTGTTTTTT.